This T cell receptor beta chain appears in the sequencing data of a study of T cell changes during pregnancy in multiple sclerosis. The table came from immunoSEQ multiplex PCR; TCRdb's copy has only in-frame clones and leaves some out. The table lists around 36,000 clones, about 92% of them singletons. Germline V gene sequence: CDR1 SGHAT, CDR2 FQNNGV. The CDR3 loop spans 15 amino acids. V shed 5 bases, J shed 8 bases, and the junction held 10 bases outside the gene matches. The chain recombines TRBV11-2 with TRBJ2-1, with 9 bases fitting TRBD2. The sequencing used CD8+ T cells from peripheral blood mononuclear cells, collected in the first trimester of pregnancy. This sequence originates from a female donor with multiple sclerosis, enrolled in a pregnancy study. The CDR3 bases are TGTGCCAGCAGCCGCAGCGGGGGGTTGGTTGATGAGCAGTTCTTC. It specifies CASSRSGGLVDEQFF. The entire variable domain, with the rest obtained from reference TRBV11-2 and TRBJ2-1, is as follows: EAGVAQSPRYKIIEKRQSVAFWCNPISGHATLYWYQQILGQGPKLLIQFQNNGVVDDSQLPKDRFSAERLKGVDSTLKIQPAKLEDSAVYLCASSRSGGLVDEQFFGPGTRLTVL.